These T cell receptor beta chains were read from a single sample in a study of human T cells and chemical hapten exposure. TCRdb reprocessed the RACE reads via MiXCR and lists one record per CDR3 protein. The repertoire holds 60,000 to 80,000 distinct CDR3 sequences, approximately 6.2% seen once, with 3% to 4% in the top ten. Sample: whole blood. These receptors were taken from a female donor in good health. Some clones in this sample may be carry-over from other donors' samples. The CDR3 runs from the conserved cysteine through the conserved F or W. The D gene is left open where the match is weak. Expanded clones get a size class; other rows say once, few or many, or leave the size out.

CDR3 protein: CASSSSSNSGGYEQYF
CDR3 DNA: TGTGCCAGTAGCTCCTCATCGAATAGCGGGGGCTACGAGCAGTACTTC
clone size: .
J gene: TRBJ2-7
D gene: TRBD2
V gene: TRBV19

CDR3 protein: CSVDSSGTYNEQFF
CDR3 DNA: TGCAGCGTTGATTCTAGCGGAACTTACAATGAGCAGTTCTTC
clone size: .
J gene: TRBJ2-1
D gene: TRBD2
V gene: TRBV29-1

CDR3 protein: CASSFATGPYGYTF
CDR3 DNA: TGTGCCAGCAGTTTTGCGACAGGGCCCTATGGCTACACCTTC
clone size: .
J gene: TRBJ1-2
D gene: TRBD1
V gene: TRBV27

CDR3 protein: CASTGGNTEAFF
CDR3 DNA: TGTGCCAGCACGGGCGGTAACACTGAAGCTTTCTTT
clone size: .
J gene: TRBJ1-1
D gene: .
V gene: TRBV6-6

CDR3 protein: CASSAGTSSYNEQFF
CDR3 DNA: TGTGCCAGCTCTGCCGGGACTAGCTCCTACAATGAGCAGTTCTTC
clone size: many
J gene: TRBJ2-1
D gene: TRBD2
V gene: TRBV2

CDR3 protein: CASGKLAGGTYNEQFF
CDR3 DNA: TGTGCCAGCGGCAAACTAGCGGGAGGAACATACAATGAGCAGTTCTTC
clone size: many
J gene: TRBJ2-1
D gene: TRBD2
V gene: TRBV7-7

CDR3 protein: CASSQTGYEQYF
CDR3 DNA: TGTGCCAGCAGCCAGACGGGCTACGAGCAGTACTTC
clone size: many
J gene: TRBJ2-7
D gene: .
V gene: TRBV28

CDR3 protein: CASSFENTGSSTDTQYF
CDR3 DNA: TGTGCCAGCAGTTTTGAAAATACAGGCTCTAGCACAGATACGCAGTATTTT
clone size: many
J gene: TRBJ2-3
D gene: .
V gene: TRBV2

CDR3 protein: CSVEVQTQETQYF
CDR3 DNA: TGCAGCGTTGAGGTCCAGACCCAAGAGACCCAGTACTTC
clone size: many
J gene: TRBJ2-5
D gene: .
V gene: TRBV29-1

CDR3 protein: CASSSGTSSRYEQYF
CDR3 DNA: TGTGCCAGCAGTTCCGGGACTAGCTCTCGCTACGAGCAGTACTTC
clone size: few
J gene: TRBJ2-7
D gene: TRBD2
V gene: TRBV28

CDR3 protein: CASSASSSSGNTIYF
CDR3 DNA: TGTGCCAGCAGTGCCTCTTCCTCCTCTGGAAACACCATATATTTT
clone size: .
J gene: TRBJ1-3
D gene: .
V gene: TRBV2

CDR3 protein: CASSYGGTGGTEAFF
CDR3 DNA: TGTGCCAGCAGTTACGGGGGGACAGGGGGCACTGAAGCTTTCTTT
clone size: many
J gene: TRBJ1-1
D gene: TRBD1
V gene: TRBV6-2/TRBV6-3

CDR3 protein: CASSVGTAPDTQYF
CDR3 DNA: TGTGCCAGCAGCGTAGGGACGGCCCCGGATACGCAGTATTTT
clone size: .
J gene: TRBJ2-3
D gene: .
V gene: TRBV9

CDR3 protein: CASSYSIIGGPSTEAFF
CDR3 DNA: TGTGCCAGCAGTTACTCGATCATTGGGGGGCCTAGCACTGAAGCTTTCTTT
clone size: many
J gene: TRBJ1-1
D gene: .
V gene: TRBV6-5

CDR3 protein: CASGPYREVNTEAFF
CDR3 DNA: TGTGCCAGCGGACCCTACAGGGAAGTCAACACTGAAGCTTTCTTT
clone size: many
J gene: TRBJ1-1
D gene: .
V gene: TRBV11-1

CDR3 protein: CASSLSTGSTEAFF
CDR3 DNA: TGTGCCAGCAGTTTATCAACCGGGTCCACTGAAGCTTTCTTT
clone size: many
J gene: TRBJ1-1
D gene: .
V gene: TRBV28

CDR3 protein: CATSRDRQAGLNAANEKLFF
CDR3 DNA: TGTGCCACCAGCAGAGATCGTCAGGCGGGCCTGAACGCGGCTAATGAAAAACTGTTTTTT
clone size: few
J gene: TRBJ1-4
D gene: .
V gene: TRBV15

CDR3 protein: CASSLTGGKDTEAFF
CDR3 DNA: TGTGCCAGCAGCTTGACAGGGGGCAAGGACACTGAAGCTTTCTTT
clone size: many
J gene: TRBJ1-1
D gene: TRBD1
V gene: TRBV5-6

CDR3 protein: CASSEAGGGKSGANVLTF
CDR3 DNA: TGTGCCAGCAGTGAAGCAGGGGGAGGCAAATCTGGGGCCAACGTCCTGACTTTC
clone size: many
J gene: TRBJ2-6
D gene: .
V gene: TRBV2

CDR3 protein: CASSSRYSNQPQHF
CDR3 DNA: TGTGCCAGCAGCTCGCGGTATAGCAATCAGCCCCAGCATTTT
clone size: few
J gene: TRBJ1-5
D gene: .
V gene: TRBV5-6

CDR3 protein: CASSQVDSPEQYF
CDR3 DNA: TGCGCCAGCAGCCAGGTGGACAGTCCCGAGCAGTACTTC
clone size: .
J gene: TRBJ2-7
D gene: .
V gene: TRBV4-1

CDR3 protein: CSARNRQRINTEAFF
CDR3 DNA: TGCAGTGCTAGAAACCGCCAGCGAATTAACACTGAAGCTTTCTTT
clone size: many
J gene: TRBJ1-1
D gene: .
V gene: TRBV20-1

CDR3 protein: CSAPKGSGRAIDTQYF
CDR3 DNA: TGCAGTGCCCCAAAGGGGAGCGGGAGGGCCATAGATACGCAGTATTTT
clone size: few
J gene: TRBJ2-3
D gene: TRBD2
V gene: TRBV20-1

CDR3 protein: CASRPNGRLTDTQYF
CDR3 DNA: TGCGCCAGCAGGCCCAACGGGAGGTTGACAGATACGCAGTATTTT
clone size: few
J gene: TRBJ2-3
D gene: TRBD2
V gene: TRBV5-1

CDR3 protein: CASRTGGFVETQYF
CDR3 DNA: TGTGCCAGCAGGACAGGGGGCTTTGTAGAGACCCAGTACTTC
clone size: many
J gene: TRBJ2-5
D gene: TRBD1
V gene: TRBV28

CDR3 protein: CASSLVTSGSYNEQFF
CDR3 DNA: TGCGCCAGCAGCTTGGTGACTAGCGGGAGTTACAATGAGCAGTTCTTC
clone size: few
J gene: TRBJ2-1
D gene: TRBD2
V gene: TRBV5-1

CDR3 protein: CASSRGNLAGVRGNIQYF
CDR3 DNA: TGTGCCAGCAGCAGGGGGAACCTAGCGGGAGTCAGGGGAAACATTCAGTACTTC
clone size: few
J gene: TRBJ2-4
D gene: TRBD2
V gene: TRBV7-8

CDR3 protein: CASGPLRTSPPDTQYF
CDR3 DNA: TGTGCCAGCGGACCCCTTCGGACTAGCCCCCCGGATACGCAGTATTTT
clone size: many
J gene: TRBJ2-3
D gene: TRBD2
V gene: TRBV27

CDR3 protein: CSVKDRLTYEQYF
CDR3 DNA: TGCAGCGTTAAGGACAGGTTAACCTACGAGCAGTACTTC
clone size: many
J gene: TRBJ2-7
D gene: TRBD1
V gene: TRBV29-1

CDR3 protein: CASSLRGQGAKNIQYF
CDR3 DNA: TGTGCCAGCAGTTTACGGGGACAGGGGGCCAAAAACATTCAGTACTTC
clone size: few
J gene: TRBJ2-4
D gene: TRBD1
V gene: TRBV12-3/TRBV12-4

CDR3 protein: CASSMTGSSYEQYF
CDR3 DNA: TGTGCCAGTAGTATGACCGGGAGCTCCTACGAGCAGTACTTC
clone size: .
J gene: TRBJ2-7
D gene: .
V gene: TRBV19

CDR3 protein: CSAGPRGSTDTQYF
CDR3 DNA: TGCAGTGCTGGACCTCGAGGCAGCACAGATACGCAGTATTTT
clone size: many
J gene: TRBJ2-3
D gene: .
V gene: TRBV20-1

CDR3 protein: CASSQTTYYEQYF
CDR3 DNA: TGTGCCAGCAGCCAAACCACTTACTACGAGCAGTACTTC
clone size: many
J gene: TRBJ2-7
D gene: .
V gene: TRBV3-1

CDR3 protein: CASSITGTVYEQYF
CDR3 DNA: TGCGCCAGCAGCATTACCGGGACAGTCTACGAGCAGTACTTC
clone size: few
J gene: TRBJ2-7
D gene: TRBD1
V gene: TRBV5-1

CDR3 protein: CASSYRVHEQFF
CDR3 DNA: TGTGCCAGCAGCTACAGGGTCCATGAGCAGTTCTTC
clone size: many
J gene: TRBJ2-1
D gene: .
V gene: TRBV12-3/TRBV12-4

CDR3 protein: CATSDRRSRQGYGYTF
CDR3 DNA: TGTGCCACCAGTGATCGACGGTCCAGGCAGGGCTATGGCTACACCTTC
clone size: many
J gene: TRBJ1-2
D gene: .
V gene: TRBV24-1

CDR3 protein: CATSRGAGGLKNIQYF
CDR3 DNA: TGTGCCACCAGCAGAGGAGCGGGAGGCCTCAAAAACATTCAGTACTTC
clone size: many
J gene: TRBJ2-4
D gene: TRBD2
V gene: TRBV15